This TCR beta chain was found in a study of blood T cell repertoires in COVID-19. Study context: PBMCs, B-cell-depleted T cells, or T cells provided the cDNA or gDNA that made up the material.

The germline V gene has CDR1 SEHNR and CDR2 FQNEAQ (reference sequence). This CDR3 spans 15 amino acids. Trimming stripped 1 base from V and 8 bases from J, with 14 bases between. Original handling: Nucleated cell counts were estimated from reference gene primer amplification. Assay: immunoSEQ multiplex PCR; the TCRdb copy retains only in-frame clones and omits some. The V and J calls and clone size are taken from that table; D and trimming were inferred from the DNA. Of a few hundred thousand clones in the sample, 75% to 90% were seen once. Assignment of participants to cohorts was predicated upon participant-reported clinical history.

Sequencing was carried out using PBMCs or T cells enriched from blood (not recorded which). This TCR derives from a man aged 30 to 39 who had recovered from COVID-19. The chain employs TRBV7-9 and TRBJ1-4; D gene uncertain. CDR3 sequence: CASSLDYSLSEKLFF. In DNA form, the CDR3 reads TGTGCCAGCAGCTTAGATTACTCACTCTCGGAAAAACTGTTTTTT.